This TCR beta chain was sequenced during a study of T cell changes during pregnancy in multiple sclerosis. The table came from immunoSEQ multiplex PCR; TCRdb's copy has only in-frame clones and leaves some out. Here the sample spans about 100,000 clones, approximately 90% being singletons. This sequence was found in a female donor with multiple sclerosis, enrolled in a pregnancy study. This sample comprised peripheral blood, obtained after pregnancy.

In DNA, the CDR3 is TGTGCCAGTAATGTGAGGGCTGGAAACACCATATATTTT. Protein: CASNVRAGNTIYF. The genes are TRBV19 and TRBJ1-3; D unclear. Trimming removed 7 bases at V and 2 bases at J, with 9 bases between. The CDR3 has 13 residues. Per germline, CDR1 LNHDA and CDR2 SQIVND (reference sequence).